The text below deals with one T cell receptor (beta chain). The data are from a study of blood T cell repertoires in COVID-19. About the study: The United States, Italy and Spain supplied acute and convalescent COVID-19 samples. Sources were T cells, B-cell-depleted T cells, or PBMCs; the material itself was cDNA or gDNA.

Authors' analysis steps: Nucleated cell counts were estimated from reference gene primer amplification. TCRdb's copy holds only in-frame clones and misses some; the assay was immunoSEQ multiplex PCR. V, J and clone size derive from that table, while D and trimming were established from the DNA sequence. The sample carries 120,000 or so clones, around 89% recorded once. CDR1 is SGHDT and CDR2 is YYEEEE in the germline V gene. The CDR3 consists of 14 residues. Trimming cost V 4 bases and J 3 bases, with 14 bases left between them. Material: peripheral blood. This TCR was sampled from a human donor in a cohort sampled during active COVID-19. V and J are TRBV5-6 and TRBJ2-7; D is possibly TRBD1 (6 bases). Written as DNA, the CDR3 is TGTGCCAGCAGCCCAGCCGGGACAAACTACGAGCAGTACTTC. This translates into CASSPAGTNYEQYF.